This T cell receptor beta chain was found in a study of early T cells in non-severe SARS-CoV-2 infection. The ends lost 1 base at V and 15 bases at J; junction bases unmatched: 6. Germline CDR1 LGHDT, CDR2 YNNKEL (reference sequence). This CDR3 has 12 residues. On this clonotype: The antigen is unknown.

Study-level results: Sequences matched to VDJdb favored anti-spike CD8 responses, while private and CD4 specificities were missed.

Separate cDNA molecules each had unique molecular identifiers attached to them. Using its own MiXCR run on the 5' RACE reads, TCRdb lists one record per CDR3 protein. The data contain approximately 97,000 distinct CDR3 sequences, around 14% of them singletons. Source material: whole blood. The chain uses TRBV3-1 and TRBJ2-1, with 7 positions matching TRBD2. This clonotype was sampled from an adult who was a healthcare worker with PCR-confirmed SARS-CoV-2 infection or an uninfected control (not recorded which). CDR3 region: CASSQAAGDVFF. The CDR3 DNA reads TGTGCCAGCAGCCAAGCTGCGGGAGACGTGTTCTTC.